This passage covers 8 T cell receptor beta chains from one sample sequenced in a study of blood T cell repertoires in COVID-19. Method: immunoSEQ multiplex PCR; TCRdb's copy keeps in-frame clones and lacks some. The sample includes a few hundred thousand clones, roughly 84% of them seen just once. Input material: peripheral blood. Receptors were obtained from a man aged 50 to 59 with active or convalescent COVID-19.

The V and J genes are TRBV16 and TRBJ2-7, with TRBD1 matching over 9 bases. Germline CDR1 reads KGHSY; CDR2 reads FQNENV. Trimming removed 4 bases from V and 2 bases from J; junction bases left unmatched: 12. The CDR3 consists of 17 residues. The CDR3, as DNA: TGTGCCAGCAGCCCCCCCCTCCGGGGACAGGGTACCTACGAGCAGTACTTC. Translated, it gives CASSPPLRGQGTYEQYF.

The rearrangement links TRBV30 to TRBJ2-1, with 7 bases identical to TRBD2. V shed 2 bases, J shed 2 bases, and the junction held 12 bases outside the gene matches. Germline CDR1 and CDR2: GTSNPN and SVGIG (reference sequence). The CDR3 loop spans 17 amino acids. Written as DNA, the CDR3 is TGTGCCTGGAGTCCCACCGGCGGGAGACCCCCCTACAATGAGCAGTTCTTC. It yields the protein CAWSPTGGRPPYNEQFF.

The rearrangement links TRBV6-2 or TRBV6-3 to TRBJ1-5; 7 positions agree with TRBD1. Unmatched junction bases numbered 7, after V lost 4 bases and J lost 13 bases. This CDR3 is built from 12 residues. Per the germline V gene, CDR1 is MNHEY and CDR2 is SVGEGT. CDR3 residues: CASSSATGRQHF. The CDR3 bases are TGTGCCAGCAGTTCTGCGACAGGGAGACAGCATTTT.

The chain carries TRBV10-3 and TRBJ2-1; maybe TRBD1 (6 bases). This CDR3 is 15 amino acids long. The V end was cut by 5 bases, the J end by 6 bases, with 17 bases between. Germline CDR1 ENHRY, CDR2 SYGVKD. CDR3 in DNA: TGTGCCATCAGTCCCGACAGGTCCCAGACCAATGAGCAGTTCTTC. Translating gives CAISPDRSQTNEQFF.

Regarding this clone: Other DNA sequences in the sample encode the same CDR3. The rearrangement links TRBV7-2 to TRBJ1-5, with a tentative D call TRBD1 (6 bases). Germline CDR1 SGHTA, CDR2 FQGNSA. This CDR3 has 15 amino acids. Trimming pared 0 bases from V and 4 bases from J, leaving 10 bases between. The CDR3 loop is CASSLAGQLNQPQHF. DNA of the CDR3: TGTGCCAGCAGCTTAGCCGGACAGTTAAATCAGCCCCAGCATTTT. The whole variable domain, filled in from reference TRBV7-2 and TRBJ1-5, reads GAGVSQSPSNKVTEKGKDVELRCDPISGHTALYWYRQSLGQGLEFLIYFQGNSAPDKSGLPSDRFSAERTGGSVSTLTIQRTQQEDSAVYLCASSLAGQLNQPQHFGDGTRLSIL.

The chain is built from TRBV9 and TRBJ1-2; D may be TRBD1 (5 bases). There are 17 residues in the CDR3. Germline V CDR1 and CDR2: SGDLS, YYNGEE. V lost 3 bases and J 1 base, leaving 19 bases between the germline ends. The CDR3 sequence is CASSEGTLGSLNYGYTF. Written as DNA, the CDR3 is TGTGCCAGCAGCGAGGGGACTCTGGGCAGTCTTAACTATGGCTACACCTTC.

This clone was found a few times. J is TRBJ2-3 and V is TRBV5-1, with a weak D call TRBD1 (6 bases). Trimming took off 0 bases at V and 2 bases at J, with 7 bases between the two ends. The V gene's germline CDR1 is SGHRS and CDR2 YFSETQ. This CDR3 is 14 amino acids long. The CDR3, as DNA: TGCGCCAGCAGCTTGGGGACAGCCACAGATACGCAGTATTTT. Protein sequence: CASSLGTATDTQYF.

This clone was observed once. The chain uses TRBV9 and TRBJ2-1, with D possibly matching TRBD1 (6 bases). Trimming removed 0 bases at V and 3 bases at J, with 19 bases between. The CDR3 loop spans 18 amino acids. Germline assignment: CDR1 SGDLS and CDR2 YYNGEE. The CDR3: CASSVVYVRGTLYNEQFF. CDR3 coding DNA: TGTGCCAGCAGCGTAGTTTATGTAAGGGGGACACTCTACAATGAGCAGTTCTTC.